A selection of T cell receptor beta chains follows, all from one sample in a study of CD8 T cells in Susac syndrome. Each CDR3 protein gets one entry after TCRdb re-called the immunoSEQ multiplex PCR reads with MiXCR. In the table there are about 150,000 distinct CDR3 sequences, about 94% of which are singletons. Source material: CD4+ T cells from PBMCs. The receptors here all came from a human donor with Susac syndrome. CDR3s leave out the opening cysteine and the closing phenylalanine or tryptophan. Rows may omit the clone size; those that give it use once, few, many or a size class.

>12|TRBV29-1|.
SVGGYRGEETQY
>11|TRBV18|few
ASSPGADQPQH
>12|TRBV7-9|.
ASVGVSMNTEAF
>9|TRBV29-1|few
SVLVYNEQF
>12|TRBV5-1|.
ASSLNAQWAEAF
>14|TRBV20-1|.
SARDGTGFIPGELF
>10|TRBV4-1|.
ASSRMGETQY
>10|TRBV29-1|.
SASGSLDTQY
>9|TRBV5-6|.
ASSSAATQY
>12|TRBV19|.
ASTPTVMNTEAF
>14|TRBV12-3/TRBV12-4|.
ASSLASGGAQETQY
>14|TRBV12-3/TRBV12-4|.
ASSLRTSGTTDTQY
>12|TRBV5-1|.
ASSYGQGADTQY
>10|TRBV20-1|.
SADILDPEQF
>11|TRBV28|.
ASRLPGAYEQY
>13|TRBV5-4|.
ASSFSTEARETQY
>11|TRBV10-3|.
AISEGLNQPQH
>13|TRBV3-1|.
ASSSRTGRRYEQY
>13|TRBV9|.
ASSVGTMVSYEQY
>15|TRBV5-1|.
ASSLEPGTSSYNEQF
>11|TRBV4-1|.
ASSRTGGGELF
>14|TRBV14|.
ASSLLTDRANIEAF
>13|TRBV18|.
ASSPDRGTNEKLF
>13|TRBV12-3/TRBV12-4|.
ASSRQGQGNQPQH
>9|TRBV29-1|.
SVGRGPEAF
>11|TRBV27|once
ASSFSDNSPLH
>12|TRBV11-2|.
ASSLAGPSYEQY
>12|TRBV28|.
ASSLPGTIYEQY
>12|TRBV12-3/TRBV12-4|.
ASSRRTSFDEQY
>13|TRBV14|.
ASSPAWGDNSPLH
>11|TRBV18|.
ASSPAGLQPQH
>12|TRBV5-1|.
ASSAGQAKNIQY
>9|TRBV18|few
ASSLDRGYT
>9|TRBV29-1|.
SVGVSHEQY
>12|TRBV11-2|.
ASSFEPGLETQY
>10|TRBV20-1|.
SAARTNYGYT
>14|TRBV9|.
ASSATGTRKSDTQY
>12|TRBV2|.
ASSRTHNNNEQF
>16|TRBV28|.
ASMFGAAGDNPHETQY
>11|TRBV28|.
ASSSAPVPVQY